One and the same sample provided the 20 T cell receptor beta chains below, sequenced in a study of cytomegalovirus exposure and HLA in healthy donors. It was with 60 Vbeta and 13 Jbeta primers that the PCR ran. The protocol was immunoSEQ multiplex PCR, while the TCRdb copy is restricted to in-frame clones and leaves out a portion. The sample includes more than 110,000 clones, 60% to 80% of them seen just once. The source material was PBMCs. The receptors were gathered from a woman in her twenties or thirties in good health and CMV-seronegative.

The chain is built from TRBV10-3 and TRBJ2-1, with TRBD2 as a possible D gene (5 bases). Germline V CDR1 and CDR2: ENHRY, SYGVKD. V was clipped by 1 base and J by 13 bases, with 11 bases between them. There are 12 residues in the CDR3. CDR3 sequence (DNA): TGTGCCATCAGTGAGTTTGACGGGATACAGTTCTTC. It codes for CAISEFDGIQFF.

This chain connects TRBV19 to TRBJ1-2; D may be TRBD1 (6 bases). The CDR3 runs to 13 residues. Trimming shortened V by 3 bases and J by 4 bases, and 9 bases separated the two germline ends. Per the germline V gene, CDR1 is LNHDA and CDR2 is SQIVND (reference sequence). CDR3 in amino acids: CASSINRAYGYTF. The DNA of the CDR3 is TGTGCCAGTAGTATCAACAGGGCCTATGGCTACACCTTC.

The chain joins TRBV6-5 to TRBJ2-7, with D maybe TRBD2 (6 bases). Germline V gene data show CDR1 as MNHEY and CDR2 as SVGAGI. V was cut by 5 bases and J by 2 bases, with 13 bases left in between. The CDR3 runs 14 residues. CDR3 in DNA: TGTGCCAGCAGTGGGGGGATGATTACCTACGAGCAGTACGTC. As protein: CASSGGMITYEQYV.

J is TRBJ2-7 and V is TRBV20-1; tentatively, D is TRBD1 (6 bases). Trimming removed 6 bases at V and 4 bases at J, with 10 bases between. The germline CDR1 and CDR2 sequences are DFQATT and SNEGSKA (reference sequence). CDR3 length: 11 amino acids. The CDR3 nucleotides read TGCAGTGCCGGACAGTCTTACGAGCAGTACGTC. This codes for CSAGQSYEQYV.

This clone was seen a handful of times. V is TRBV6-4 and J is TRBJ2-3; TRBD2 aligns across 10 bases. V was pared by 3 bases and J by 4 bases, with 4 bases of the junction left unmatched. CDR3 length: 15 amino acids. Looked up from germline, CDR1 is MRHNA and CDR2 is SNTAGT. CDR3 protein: CASSESGGASDTQYF. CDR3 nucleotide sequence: TGTGCCAGCAGTGAAAGCGGGGGGGCCTCAGATACGCAGTATTTT.

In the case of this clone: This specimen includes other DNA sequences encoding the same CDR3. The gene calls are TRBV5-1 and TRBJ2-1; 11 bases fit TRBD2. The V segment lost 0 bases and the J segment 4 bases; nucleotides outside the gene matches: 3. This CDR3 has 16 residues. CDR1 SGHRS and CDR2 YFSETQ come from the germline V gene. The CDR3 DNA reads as TGCGCCAGCAGCTTGGAAGGACTAGCGGGTTACAATGAGCAGTTCTTC. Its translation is CASSLEGLAGYNEQFF.

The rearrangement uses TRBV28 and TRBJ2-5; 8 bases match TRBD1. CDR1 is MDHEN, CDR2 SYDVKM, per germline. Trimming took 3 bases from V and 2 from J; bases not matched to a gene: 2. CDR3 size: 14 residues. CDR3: CASSLYRGQETQYF. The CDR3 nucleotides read TGTGCCAGCAGTTTGTACAGGGGGCAAGAGACCCAGTACTTC.

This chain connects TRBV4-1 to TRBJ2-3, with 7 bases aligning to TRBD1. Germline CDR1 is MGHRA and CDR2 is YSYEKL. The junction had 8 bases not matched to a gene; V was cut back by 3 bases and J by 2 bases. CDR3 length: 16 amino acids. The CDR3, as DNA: TGCGCCAGCAGCCACAGACAGGGATCGGACACAGATACGCAGTATTTT. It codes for CASSHRQGSDTDTQYF.

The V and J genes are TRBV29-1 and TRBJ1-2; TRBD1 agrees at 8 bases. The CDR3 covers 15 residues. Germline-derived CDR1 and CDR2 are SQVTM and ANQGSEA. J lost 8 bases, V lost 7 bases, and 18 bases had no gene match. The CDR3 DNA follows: TGCAGCGCGACATTAATTGAACAGGGGGTTTTGGGCTACACCTTC. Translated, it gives CSATLIEQGVLGYTF.

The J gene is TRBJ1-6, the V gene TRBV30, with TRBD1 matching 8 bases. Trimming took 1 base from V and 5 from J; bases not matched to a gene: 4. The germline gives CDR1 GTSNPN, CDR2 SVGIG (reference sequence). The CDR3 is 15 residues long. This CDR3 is CAWSAGTGDNSPLHF. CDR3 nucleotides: TGTGCCTGGAGTGCCGGGACAGGCGATAATTCACCCCTCCACTTT.

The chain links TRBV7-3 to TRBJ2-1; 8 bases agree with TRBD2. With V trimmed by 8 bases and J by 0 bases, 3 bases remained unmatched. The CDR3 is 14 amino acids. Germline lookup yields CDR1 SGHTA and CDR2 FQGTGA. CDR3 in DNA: TGTGCCAGCTCCAGCGGGAGCTCCTACAATGAGCAGTTCTTC. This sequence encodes CASSSGSSYNEQFF.

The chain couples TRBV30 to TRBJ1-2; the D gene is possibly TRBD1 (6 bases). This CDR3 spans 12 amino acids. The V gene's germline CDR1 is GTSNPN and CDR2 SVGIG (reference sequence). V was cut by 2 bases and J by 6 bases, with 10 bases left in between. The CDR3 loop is CAWSWGLHGYTF. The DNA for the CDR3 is TGTGCCTGGAGTTGGGGGCTGCATGGCTACACCTTC.

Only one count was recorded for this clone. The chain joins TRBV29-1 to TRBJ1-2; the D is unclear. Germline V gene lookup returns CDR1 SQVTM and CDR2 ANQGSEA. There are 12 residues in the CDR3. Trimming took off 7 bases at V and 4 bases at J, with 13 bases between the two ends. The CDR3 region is CSGGYGSYGYTF. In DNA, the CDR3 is TGCAGCGGAGGGTATGGGTCCTATGGCTACACCTTC.

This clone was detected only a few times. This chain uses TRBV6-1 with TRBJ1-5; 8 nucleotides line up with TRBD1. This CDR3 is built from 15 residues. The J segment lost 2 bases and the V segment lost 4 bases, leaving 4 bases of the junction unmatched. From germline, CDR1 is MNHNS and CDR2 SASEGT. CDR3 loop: CASSAQGDGNQPQHF. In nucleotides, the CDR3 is TGTGCCAGCAGTGCACAGGGGGATGGCAATCAGCCCCAGCATTTT.

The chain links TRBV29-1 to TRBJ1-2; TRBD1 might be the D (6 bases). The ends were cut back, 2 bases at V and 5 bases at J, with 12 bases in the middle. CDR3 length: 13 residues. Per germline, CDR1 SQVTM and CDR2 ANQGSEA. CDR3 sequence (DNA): TGCAGCGTTGAACCCCCTACAGGGTATGGCTACACCTTC. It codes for CSVEPPTGYGYTF.

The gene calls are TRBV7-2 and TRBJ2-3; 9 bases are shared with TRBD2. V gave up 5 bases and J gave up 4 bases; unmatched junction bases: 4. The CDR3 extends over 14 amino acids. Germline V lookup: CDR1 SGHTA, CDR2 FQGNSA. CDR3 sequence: CASSLTSGSDTQYF. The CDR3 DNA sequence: TGTGCCAGCAGCCTGACTAGCGGTTCAGATACGCAGTATTTT.

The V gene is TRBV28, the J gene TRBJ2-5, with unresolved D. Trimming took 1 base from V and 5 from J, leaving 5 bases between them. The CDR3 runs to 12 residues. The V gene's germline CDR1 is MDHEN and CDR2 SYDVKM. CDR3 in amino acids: CASSLSLETQYF. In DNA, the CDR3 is TGTGCCAGCAGTTTATCTTTGGAGACCCAGTACTTC.

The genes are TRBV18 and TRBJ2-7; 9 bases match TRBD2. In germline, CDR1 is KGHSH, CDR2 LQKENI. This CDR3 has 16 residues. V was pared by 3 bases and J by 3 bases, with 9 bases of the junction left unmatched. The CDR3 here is CASSPEYSGGLYEQYV. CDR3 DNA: TGTGCCAGCTCACCCGAGTATAGCGGGGGACTCTACGAGCAGTACGTC.

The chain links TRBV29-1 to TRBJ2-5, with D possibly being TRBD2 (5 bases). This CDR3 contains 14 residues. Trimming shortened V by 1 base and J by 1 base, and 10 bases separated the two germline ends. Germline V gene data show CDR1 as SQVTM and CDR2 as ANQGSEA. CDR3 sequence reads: CSVEASHIQETQYF. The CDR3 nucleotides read TGCAGCGTTGAAGCTAGCCACATCCAAGAGACCCAGTACTTC.

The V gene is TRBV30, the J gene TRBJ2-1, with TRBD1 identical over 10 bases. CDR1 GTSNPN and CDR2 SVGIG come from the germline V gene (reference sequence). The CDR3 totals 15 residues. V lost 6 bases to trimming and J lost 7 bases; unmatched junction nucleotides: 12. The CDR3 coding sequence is TGTGCCTGCTCAAGCGGGACAGGGGTTAGGAATGAGCAGTTCTTC. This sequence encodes CACSSGTGVRNEQFF.